Presented here are 21 T cell receptor beta chains from one specimen sequenced in a study of cytomegalovirus exposure and HLA in healthy donors. The table came from immunoSEQ multiplex PCR; TCRdb's copy has only in-frame clones and leaves some out. The data hold a few hundred thousand clones, with roughly 88% observed a single time. The sample consisted of PBMCs. The origin of the receptors is a woman younger than 35 in good health and CMV-seronegative.

In its sample, this clone was seen a few times. The rearrangement joins TRBV19 to TRBJ2-2; 10 bases fit TRBD1. V lost 10 bases, J lost 4 bases, and 12 bases stayed unmatched. The CDR3 loop spans 16 amino acids. Germline CDR1 LNHDA, CDR2 SQIVND (reference sequence). The DNA for the CDR3 is TGTGCCACTGCGACAGGGGGCAATGAGGGCACCGGGGAGCTGTTTTTT. It codes for CATATGGNEGTGELFF.

The CDR3 reads CAWSLQGDQPQHF. CDR3 DNA sequence: TGTGCCTGGAGTCTCCAGGGGGATCAGCCCCAGCATTTT. V usage is TRBV30 and J usage is TRBJ1-5, with TRBD1 matching 7 bases. Per germline, CDR1 GTSNPN and CDR2 SVGIG (reference sequence). The CDR3 spans 13 residues. V was pared by 2 bases and J by 5 bases, with 3 bases of the junction left unmatched.

J is TRBJ2-6 and V is TRBV5-4; 7 bases map to TRBD1. The CDR3 runs to 17 residues. V shed 4 bases and J 1 base; nucleotides not matched to a gene: 8. Germline V lookup: CDR1 SGHNT, CDR2 YYREEE (reference sequence). This CDR3 reads CASSTGTVPSGANVLTF. CDR3 DNA: TGTGCCAGCAGCACAGGGACAGTACCATCTGGGGCCAACGTCCTGACTTTC.

V gene TRBV19 combines with J gene TRBJ2-5; tentative D call: TRBD1 (7 bases). CDR3 length: 12 amino acids. CDR1 and CDR2 (germline): LNHDA, SQIVND (reference sequence). V gave up 9 bases and J gave up 2 bases, with 10 bases separating them. CDR3 sequence (DNA): TGTGCCAGCAGGGGGGTGCAAGAGACCCAGTACTTC. This encodes CASRGVQETQYF.

The rearrangement links TRBV7-9 to TRBJ1-1, with D maybe TRBD1 (5 bases). Trimming removed 5 bases from V and 7 bases from J, with 17 bases in between. Germline V gene sequence: CDR1 SEHNR, CDR2 FQNEAQ (reference sequence). The CDR3 sequence is 14 residues long. In DNA, the CDR3 is TGTGCCAGCAGCCTCGCCCGGAGGGGTGGTGAAGCTTTCTTT. Protein sequence: CASSLARRGGEAFF. The full variable domain, completed using reference TRBV7-9 and TRBJ1-1, is DTGVSQNPRHKITKRGQNVTFRCDPISEHNRLYWYRQTLGQGPEFLTYFQNEAQLEKSRLLSDRFSAERPKGSFSTLEIQRTEQGDSAMYLCASSLARRGGEAFFGQGTRLTVV.

The chain combines TRBV2 with TRBJ1-1; perhaps TRBD1 as D (6 bases). Germline V lookup: CDR1 SNHLY, CDR2 FYNNEI. CDR3 size: 13 residues. V lost 6 bases and J 1 base, leaving 9 bases between the germline ends. CDR3 in amino acids: CASSQGSNTEAFF. The CDR3 DNA sequence: TGTGCCAGCAGCCAGGGGTCGAACACTGAAGCTTTCTTT. The whole variable domain, remainder taken from reference TRBV2 and TRBJ1-1, is EPEVTQTPSHQVTQMGQEVILRCVPISNHLYFYWYRQILGQKVEFLVSFYNNEISEKSEIFDDQFSVERPDGSNFTLKIRSTKLEDSAMYFCASSQGSNTEAFFGQGTRLTVV.

V gene TRBV2 combines with J gene TRBJ2-5, with TRBD2 identical over 7 bases. Germline loops: CDR1 SNHLY, CDR2 FYNNEI. The CDR3 sequence is 12 residues long. Trimming at V came to 6 bases and at J to 7 bases, leaving 5 bases not matched to a gene. The CDR3 spells CASSAGVGTQYF. The DNA of the CDR3 is TGTGCCAGCAGCGCGGGGGTTGGGACCCAGTACTTC.

V usage is TRBV19 and J usage is TRBJ1-1, with D maybe TRBD1 (5 bases). With 7 bases removed from V and 1 base from J, the gap between germline ends came to 10 bases. Germline V gene data show CDR1 as LNHDA and CDR2 as SQIVND (reference sequence). The CDR3 is 13 residues long. CDR3 in DNA: TGTGCCAGTATTTCGGGGGGGAACACTGAAGCTTTCTTT. It specifies CASISGGNTEAFF.

CDR3 DNA: TGTGCCAGCAGTAATCCGGGACTAGCGGCCCCCAATGAGCAGTTCTTC. It is translated as CASSNPGLAAPNEQFF. This sequence joins TRBV6-6 and TRBJ2-1; TRBD2 agrees at 11 bases. The CDR3 runs to 16 residues. Looked up from germline, CDR1 is MNHNY and CDR2 is SVGAGI (reference sequence). Losses at the gene ends were 5 bases for V and 6 bases for J; bases not matched to a gene: 9.

The chain employs TRBV4-1 and TRBJ1-2; D remains unclear. The CDR3 is made up of 15 amino acids. The germline CDR1 and CDR2 sequences are MGHRA and YSYEKL. V was clipped by 0 bases and J by 1 base, with 9 bases between them. CDR3 bases: TGCGCCAGCAGCCAAGAGGGCACCTTTAACTATGGCTACACCTTC. Translating gives CASSQEGTFNYGYTF.

The V gene is TRBV7-9, the J gene TRBJ2-1; 9 nucleotides line up with TRBD2. CDR3 length equals 15 residues. Germline V gene lookup returns CDR1 SEHNR and CDR2 FQNEAQ (reference sequence). J gave up 8 bases and V 1 base, and 6 bases lay outside the gene matches. CDR3 nucleotides: TGTGCCAGCAGCTTAGGTAGCGGGAGAGGGTATGAGCAGTTCTTC. Its translation is CASSLGSGRGYEQFF.

V usage is TRBV6-1 and J usage is TRBJ1-5; D gene unclear. Trimming removed 8 bases from V and 2 bases from J, with 7 bases in between. Germline loops: CDR1 MNHNS, CDR2 SASEGT. The CDR3 contains 12 residues. The CDR3, as DNA: TGTGCCAGCGGGAGTGGCAATCAGCCCCAGCATTTT. It translates to CASGSGNQPQHF.

The chain joins TRBV15 to TRBJ2-7; D remains unclear. Trimming took off 1 base at V and 5 bases at J, with 12 bases between the two ends. This CDR3 comprises 14 residues. The germline CDR1 and CDR2 sequences are LNHNV and YYDKDF (reference sequence). The CDR3 reads CATSRGLKRDEQYF. The CDR3 nucleotides read TGTGCCACCAGCAGAGGACTTAAGCGAGACGAGCAGTACTTC.

This chain joins TRBV5-1 and TRBJ1-1; D not resolved. Germline values: CDR1 SGHRS, CDR2 YFSETQ. The ends were cut back, 4 bases at V and 1 base at J, with 8 bases in the middle. This CDR3 spans 13 amino acids. The CDR3 sequence: CASSLNKNTEAFF. The CDR3 coding sequence is TGCGCCAGCAGCCTGAACAAGAACACTGAAGCTTTCTTT.

The genes are TRBV4-1 and TRBJ2-2, with a tentative D call TRBD1 (7 bases). Trimming pared 0 bases from V and 0 bases from J, leaving 17 bases between. CDR1 MGHRA and CDR2 YSYEKL come from the germline V gene. This CDR3 is built from 19 residues. The CDR3 sequence is CASSQDWAGGGSNTGELFF. The CDR3 coding sequence is TGCGCCAGCAGCCAAGACTGGGCAGGGGGAGGATCGAACACCGGGGAGCTGTTTTTT.

V and J are TRBV30 and TRBJ2-7; tentatively, D is TRBD1 (6 bases). The CDR3 covers 13 residues. Germline-derived CDR1 and CDR2 are GTSNPN and SVGIG (reference sequence). V lost 3 bases and J lost 4, with 13 bases in between. This chain's CDR3 is CAWSPGTNYEQYF. In nucleotides, the CDR3 is TGTGCCTGGAGCCCCGGGACAAATTACGAGCAGTACTTC.

The rearrangement uses TRBV28 and TRBJ1-1; D might be TRBD1 (6 bases). Trimming stripped 3 bases from V and 5 bases from J, with 25 bases between. CDR3 size: 18 residues. Germline-derived CDR1 and CDR2 are MDHEN and SYDVKM. In DNA form, the CDR3 reads TGTGCCAGCAGTTTTCCCCCAATATACCGACAGGAGATTACTGAAGCTTTCTTT. This encodes CASSFPPIYRQEITEAFF.

The rearrangement links TRBV29-1 to TRBJ2-1, with D unclear. Trimming took off 4 bases at V and 10 bases at J, with 5 bases between the two ends. The germline CDR1 and CDR2 sequences are SQVTM and ANQGSEA. This CDR3 has 9 amino acids. Written as DNA, the CDR3 is TGCAGCGTTGCGACAGAGCAGTTCTTC. This encodes CSVATEQFF.

The CDR3 here is CASSPPSRNTEAFF. Written as DNA, the CDR3 is TGTGCCAGCTCACCACCCTCGCGGAACACTGAAGCTTTCTTT. This chain joins TRBV18 and TRBJ1-1; D remains unclear. Per germline, CDR1 KGHSH and CDR2 LQKENI. V dropped 0 bases and J dropped 1 base, with 6 bases sitting between them. The CDR3 is 14 amino acids.

The chain has TRBV2 and TRBJ1-1; D ambiguous. This CDR3 region has 17 residues. Germline V gene data show CDR1 as SNHLY and CDR2 as FYNNEI. Between the trimmed V and J ends, which lost 3 bases and 1 base, there was a span of 18 bases. The CDR3 DNA sequence: TGTGCCAGCAGTGACTCACGACCGTTGAGGGCGAACACTGAAGCTTTCTTT. As protein: CASSDSRPLRANTEAFF.

This rearrangement joins TRBV2 to TRBJ2-7, with TRBD1 matching over 7 bases. V was clipped by 3 bases and J by 2 bases; unmatched bases: 7. Germline V gives CDR1 SNHLY, CDR2 FYNNEI. The CDR3 is 15 amino acids. The CDR3 bases are TGTGCCAGCAGTGATGCACAGGGGCTCCCCTACGAGCAGTACTTC. Translation: CASSDAQGLPYEQYF.